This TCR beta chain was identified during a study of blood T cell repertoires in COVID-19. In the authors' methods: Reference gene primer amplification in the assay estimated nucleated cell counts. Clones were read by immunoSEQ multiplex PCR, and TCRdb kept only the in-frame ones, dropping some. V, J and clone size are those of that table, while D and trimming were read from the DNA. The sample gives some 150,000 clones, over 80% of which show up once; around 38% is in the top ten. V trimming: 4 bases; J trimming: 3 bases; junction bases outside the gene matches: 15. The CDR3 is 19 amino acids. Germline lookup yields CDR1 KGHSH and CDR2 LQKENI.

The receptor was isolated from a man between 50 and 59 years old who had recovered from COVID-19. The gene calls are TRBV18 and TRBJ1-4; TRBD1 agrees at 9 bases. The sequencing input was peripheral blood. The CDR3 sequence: CASSLSPGQGRTSNEKLFF. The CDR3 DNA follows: TGTGCCAGCTCACTGTCCCCGGGACAGGGACGTACATCTAATGAAAAACTGTTTTTT.